This is a list of T cell receptor beta chains from one sample in a study of CD8 T cells in Susac syndrome. TCRdb independently ran MiXCR on the immunoSEQ multiplex PCR reads; one entry per CDR3 protein. Among approximately 190,000 distinct CDR3 sequences listed, nearly 95% were seen once. The sample comprised CD4+ T cells from PBMCs. The receptor set was obtained from a human donor with multiple sclerosis. Each CDR3 is given with its conserved first and last residue. The D gene is left open where the match is weak. A row's size may be missing; if present it is once, few, many or a size class.

CSAPGAPDTQYF TGCAGTGCTCCGGGGGCCCCGGATACGCAGTATTTT TRBJ2-3 . . TRBV20-1
CASSFSPADSPGEQYF TGTGCCAGCAGCTTCTCTCCGGCGGACAGCCCGGGCGAGCAGTACTTC TRBJ2-7 . once TRBV7-2
CASSAGQPYEQYF TGTGCCAGCAGTGCGGGACAGCCTTACGAGCAGTACTTC TRBJ2-7 TRBD1 . TRBV2
CAISGSSGNTIYF TGTGCCATCAGTGGAAGCTCTGGAAACACCATATATTTT TRBJ1-3 . . TRBV10-3
CASSESRGSQGYTF TGCGCCAGCAGTGAGTCTCGAGGGTCGCAAGGCTACACCTTC TRBJ1-2 . . TRBV10-1
CASAQGTEAFF TGTGCCAGCGCCCAGGGCACTGAAGCTTTCTTT TRBJ1-1 . . TRBV6-1
CASSRRPGQGNEQFF TGTGCCAGCAGCCGCCGACCGGGACAGGGAAATGAGCAGTTCTTC TRBJ2-1 TRBD1 . TRBV4-2
CASSHYQGSQILYGYTF TGTGCCAGCAGCCATTACCAGGGCAGCCAAATCCTCTATGGCTACACCTTC TRBJ1-2 . . TRBV14
CAWSGGLAAWAEAFF TGTGCCTGGAGTGGGGGGTTGGCGGCTTGGGCTGAAGCTTTCTTT TRBJ1-1 . . TRBV30
CASSVSPVSQETQYF TGTGCCAGCAGCGTTTCCCCGGTTAGCCAAGAGACCCAGTACTTC TRBJ2-5 . . TRBV9
CASRPPTNYEQYF TGTGCCAGCAGACCCCCGACAAACTACGAGCAGTACTTC TRBJ2-7 . . TRBV11-2
CASSLRTGSGTQYF TGTGCCAGCAGTCTGAGGACAGGTTCGGGGACCCAGTACTTC TRBJ2-5 TRBD1 . TRBV2
CSVTGGESSYNEQFF TGCAGCGTCACCGGGGGGGAGAGCTCCTACAATGAGCAGTTCTTC TRBJ2-1 TRBD2 . TRBV29-1
CASSLFQPGTGTEAFF TGTGCCAGCAGTTTATTCCAGCCCGGGACAGGGACTGAAGCTTTCTTT TRBJ1-1 TRBD1 . TRBV27
CASSPGLAGGPLGEQYF TGCGCCAGCAGCCCCGGACTAGCGGGAGGGCCACTGGGCGAGCAGTACTTC TRBJ2-7 TRBD2 . TRBV5-1